The T cell receptor (beta chain) under discussion was sequenced for a study of regulatory T cells in long-lasting Graves disease. Study-wide results and limits: When disease was persistent, TRBV28, TRBJ1-2 and TRBJ2-5 were the favored segments. Having only a small sample size may have limited accuracy.

With 3 bases removed from V and 6 bases from J, the gap between germline ends came to 11 bases. This CDR3 contains 13 residues. The sample holds many counts of this clonotype. Its antigen is unknown. The sample's time point: newly diagnosed GD, antithyroid drugs for less than 3 months. PBMCs provided the RNA from which the TCR library was made. Arm-PCR of CDR3 regions and iRepertoire HTBI primers were used to build TCR beta libraries. TCRdb used MiXCR to reprocess the multiplex PCR reads, holding one entry per CDR3 protein. The sample has some 350,000 distinct CDR3 sequences, 15% to 20% seen once. In addition, the sample was reused for a study of T cells in Graves' hyperthyroidism and ophthalmopathy. That paper notes: The study used the HTBI primer set for a first-round RT-PCR of the TCR CDR3.

The sequences come from peripheral blood mononuclear cells (PBMCs), collected at new diagnosis, from a patient treated with antithyroid drugs. The V and J genes are TRBV12-3 or TRBV12-4 and TRBJ1-1; D not certain. The sequence derives from a woman between 18 and 29 years old with Graves disease. The CDR3 loop reads CASSFGRGAEAFF. The CDR3, as DNA: TGTGCCAGCAGTTTCGGCAGAGGCGCTGAAGCTTTCTTT.